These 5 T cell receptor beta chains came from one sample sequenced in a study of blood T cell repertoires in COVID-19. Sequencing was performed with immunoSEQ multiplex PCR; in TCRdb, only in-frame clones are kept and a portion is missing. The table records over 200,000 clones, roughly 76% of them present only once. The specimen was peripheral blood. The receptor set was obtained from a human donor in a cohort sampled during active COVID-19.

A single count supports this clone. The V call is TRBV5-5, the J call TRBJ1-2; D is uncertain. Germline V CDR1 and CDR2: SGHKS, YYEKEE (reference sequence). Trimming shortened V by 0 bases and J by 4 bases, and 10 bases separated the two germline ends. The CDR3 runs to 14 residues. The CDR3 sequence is CASSLDPTLYGYTF. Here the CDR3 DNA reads TGTGCCAGCAGCTTGGATCCGACACTCTATGGCTACACCTTC.

The DNA of the CDR3 is TGTGCCAGCAGGGTGGACAGCTCCTATAATTCACCCCTCCACTTT. It translates to CASRVDSSYNSPLHF. V is TRBV6-5 and J is TRBJ1-6, with D tentatively TRBD1 (6 bases). In germline, CDR1 is MNHEY, CDR2 SVGAGI. V lost 6 bases and J lost 0, with 9 bases in between. The CDR3 consists of 15 residues.

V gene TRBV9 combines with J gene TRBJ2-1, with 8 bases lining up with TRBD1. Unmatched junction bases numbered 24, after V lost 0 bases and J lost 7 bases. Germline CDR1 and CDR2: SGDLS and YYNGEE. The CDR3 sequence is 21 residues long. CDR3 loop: CASSVAQGGQGPGLATNEQFF. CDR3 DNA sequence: TGTGCCAGCAGCGTAGCACAGGGGGGTCAGGGGCCGGGGCTAGCGACAAATGAGCAGTTCTTC.

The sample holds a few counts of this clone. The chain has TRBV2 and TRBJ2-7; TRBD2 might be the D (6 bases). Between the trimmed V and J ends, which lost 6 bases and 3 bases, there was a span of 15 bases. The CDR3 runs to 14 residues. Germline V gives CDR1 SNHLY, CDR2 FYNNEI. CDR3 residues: CASSLDKRVYEQYF. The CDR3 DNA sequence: TGTGCCAGCAGCTTGGACAAGCGGGTCTACGAGCAGTACTTC.

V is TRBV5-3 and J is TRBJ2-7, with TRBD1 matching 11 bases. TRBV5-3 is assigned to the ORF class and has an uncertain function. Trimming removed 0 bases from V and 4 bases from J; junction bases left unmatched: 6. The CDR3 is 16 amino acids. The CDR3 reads CARSLVLDRGRYEQYF. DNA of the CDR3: TGTGCCAGAAGCTTGGTCTTGGACAGGGGGCGGTACGAGCAGTACTTC.